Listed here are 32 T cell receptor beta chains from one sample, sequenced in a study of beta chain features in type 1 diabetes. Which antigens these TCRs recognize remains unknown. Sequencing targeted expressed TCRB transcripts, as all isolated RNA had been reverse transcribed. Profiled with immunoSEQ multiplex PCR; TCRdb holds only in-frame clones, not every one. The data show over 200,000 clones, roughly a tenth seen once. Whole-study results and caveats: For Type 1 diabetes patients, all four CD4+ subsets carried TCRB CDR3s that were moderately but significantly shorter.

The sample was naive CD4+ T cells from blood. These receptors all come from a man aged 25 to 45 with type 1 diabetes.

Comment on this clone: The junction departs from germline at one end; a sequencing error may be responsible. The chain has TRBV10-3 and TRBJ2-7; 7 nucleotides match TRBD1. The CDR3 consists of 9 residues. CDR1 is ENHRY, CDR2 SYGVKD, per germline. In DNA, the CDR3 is TGTGCCATCAGTGCAAGGACAGGCTTC. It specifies CAISARTGF.

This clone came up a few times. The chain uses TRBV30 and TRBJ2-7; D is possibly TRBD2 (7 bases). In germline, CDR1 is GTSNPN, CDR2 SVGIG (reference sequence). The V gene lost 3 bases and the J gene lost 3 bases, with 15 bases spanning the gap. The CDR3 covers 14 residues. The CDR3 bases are TGTGCCTGGAGATCGAGCGGGACATACTACGAGCAGTACTTC. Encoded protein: CAWRSSGTYYEQYF.

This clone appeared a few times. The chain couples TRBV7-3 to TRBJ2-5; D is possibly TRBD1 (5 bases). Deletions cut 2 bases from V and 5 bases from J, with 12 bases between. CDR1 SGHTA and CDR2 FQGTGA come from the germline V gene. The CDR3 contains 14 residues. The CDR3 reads CASSLGRAGETQYF. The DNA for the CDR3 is TGTGCCAGCAGCTTAGGCAGGGCAGGGGAGACCCAGTACTTC. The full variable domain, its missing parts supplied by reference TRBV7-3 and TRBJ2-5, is GAGVSQTPSNKVTEKGKYVELRCDPISGHTALYWYRQSLGQGPEFLIYFQGTGAADDSGLPNDRFFAVRPEGSVSTLKIQRTERGDSAVYLCASSLGRAGETQYFGPGTRLLVL.

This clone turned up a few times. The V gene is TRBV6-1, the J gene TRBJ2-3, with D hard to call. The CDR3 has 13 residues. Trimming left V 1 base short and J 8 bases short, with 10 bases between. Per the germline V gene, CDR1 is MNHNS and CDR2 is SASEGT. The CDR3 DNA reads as TGTGCCAGCAGTGAAGATTATGTCGGTACGCAGTATTTT. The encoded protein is CASSEDYVGTQYF.

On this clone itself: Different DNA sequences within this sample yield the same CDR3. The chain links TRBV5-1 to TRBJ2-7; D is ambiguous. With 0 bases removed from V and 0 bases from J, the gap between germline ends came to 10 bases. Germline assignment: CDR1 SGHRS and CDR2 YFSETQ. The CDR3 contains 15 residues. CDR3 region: CASSLEAGSSYEQYF. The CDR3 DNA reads TGCGCCAGCAGCTTGGAGGCAGGAAGCTCCTACGAGCAGTACTTC.

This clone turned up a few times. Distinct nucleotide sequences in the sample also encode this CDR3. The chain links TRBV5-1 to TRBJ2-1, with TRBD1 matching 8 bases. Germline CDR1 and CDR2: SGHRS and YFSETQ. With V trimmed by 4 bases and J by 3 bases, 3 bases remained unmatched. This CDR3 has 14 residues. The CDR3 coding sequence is TGCGCCAGCAGCCCCGGACAGGGCTACAATGAGCAGTTCTTC. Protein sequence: CASSPGQGYNEQFF.

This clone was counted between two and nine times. As DNA, the CDR3 is TGTGCCAGCAGTTTGGGACAGGGGGCGAGGGAGCAGTACTTC. Translated: CASSLGQGAREQYF. The chain carries TRBV28 and TRBJ2-7; 12 nucleotides align to TRBD1. V lost 3 bases and J lost 7; bases outside the gene matches: 4. The CDR3 has 14 amino acids. Germline assignment: CDR1 MDHEN and CDR2 SYDVKM.

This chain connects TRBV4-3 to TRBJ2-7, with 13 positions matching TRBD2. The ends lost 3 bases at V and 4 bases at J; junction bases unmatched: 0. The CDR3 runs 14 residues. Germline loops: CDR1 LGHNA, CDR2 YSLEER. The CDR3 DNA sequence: TGCGCCAGCAGCCAGGGACTAGCGGGGTACGAGCAGTACTTC. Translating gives CASSQGLAGYEQYF.

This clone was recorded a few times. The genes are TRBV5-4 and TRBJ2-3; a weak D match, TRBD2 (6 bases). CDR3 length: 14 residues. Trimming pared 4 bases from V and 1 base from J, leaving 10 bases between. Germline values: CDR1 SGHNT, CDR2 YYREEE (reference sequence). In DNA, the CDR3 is TGTGCCAGCAGCGCGGGGCGGGGCACAGATACGCAGTATTTT. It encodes CASSAGRGTDTQYF.

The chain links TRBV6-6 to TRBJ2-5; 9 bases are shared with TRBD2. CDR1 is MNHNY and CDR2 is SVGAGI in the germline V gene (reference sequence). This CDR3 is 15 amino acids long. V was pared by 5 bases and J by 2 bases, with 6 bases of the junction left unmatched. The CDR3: CASSKMTSGQETQYF. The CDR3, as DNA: TGTGCCAGCAGTAAAATGACTAGCGGACAAGAGACCCAGTACTTC.

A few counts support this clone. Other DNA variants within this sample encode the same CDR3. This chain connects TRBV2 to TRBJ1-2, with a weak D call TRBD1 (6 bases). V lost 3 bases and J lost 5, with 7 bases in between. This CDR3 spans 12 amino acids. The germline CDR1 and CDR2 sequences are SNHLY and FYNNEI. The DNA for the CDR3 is TGTGCCAGCAGTGACAGGGGATATGGCTACACCTTC. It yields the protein CASSDRGYGYTF.

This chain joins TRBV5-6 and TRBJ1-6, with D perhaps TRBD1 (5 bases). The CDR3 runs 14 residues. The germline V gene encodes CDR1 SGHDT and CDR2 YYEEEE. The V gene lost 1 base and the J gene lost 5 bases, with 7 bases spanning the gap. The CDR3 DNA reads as TGTGCCAGCAGCTTGCAGGGCAATAATTCACCCCTCCACTTT. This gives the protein CASSLQGNNSPLHF.

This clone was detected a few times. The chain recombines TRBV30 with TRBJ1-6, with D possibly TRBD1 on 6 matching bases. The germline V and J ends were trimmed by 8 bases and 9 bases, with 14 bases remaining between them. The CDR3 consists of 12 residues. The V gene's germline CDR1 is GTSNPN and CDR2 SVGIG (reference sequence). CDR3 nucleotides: TGTGCCCAGGGGATAGGTGGTTCACCCCTCCACTTT. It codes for CAQGIGGSPLHF.

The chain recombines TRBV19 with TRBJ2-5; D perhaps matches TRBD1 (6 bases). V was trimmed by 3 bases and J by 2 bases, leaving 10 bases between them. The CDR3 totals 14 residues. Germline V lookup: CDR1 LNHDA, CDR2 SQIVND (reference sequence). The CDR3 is CASSIDRRQETQYF. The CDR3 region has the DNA TGTGCCAGTAGTATTGACAGGAGACAAGAGACCCAGTACTTC.

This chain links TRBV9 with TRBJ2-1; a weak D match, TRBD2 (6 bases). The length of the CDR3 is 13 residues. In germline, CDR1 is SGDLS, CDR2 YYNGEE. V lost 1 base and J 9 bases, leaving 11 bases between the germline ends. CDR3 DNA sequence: TGTGCCAGCAGCGTAACTGGGGGAGGTGAGCAGTTCTTC. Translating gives CASSVTGGGEQFF.

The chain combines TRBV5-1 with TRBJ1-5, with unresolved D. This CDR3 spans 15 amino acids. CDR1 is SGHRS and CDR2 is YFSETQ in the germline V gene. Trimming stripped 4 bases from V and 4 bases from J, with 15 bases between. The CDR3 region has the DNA TGCGCCAGCAGCCCCTCGGGAGCTTTTAATCAGCCCCAGCATTTT. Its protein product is CASSPSGAFNQPQHF.

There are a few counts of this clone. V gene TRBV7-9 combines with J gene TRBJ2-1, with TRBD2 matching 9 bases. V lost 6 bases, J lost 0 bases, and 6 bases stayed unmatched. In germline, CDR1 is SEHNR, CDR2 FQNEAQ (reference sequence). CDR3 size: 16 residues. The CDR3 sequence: CASSFLAGVSYNEQFF. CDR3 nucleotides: TGTGCCAGCAGTTTCTTAGCGGGGGTCTCCTACAATGAGCAGTTCTTC.

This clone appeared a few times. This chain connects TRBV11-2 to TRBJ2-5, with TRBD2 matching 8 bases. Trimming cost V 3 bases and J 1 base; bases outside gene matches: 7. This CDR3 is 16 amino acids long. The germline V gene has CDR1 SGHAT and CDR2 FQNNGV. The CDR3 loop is CASSFGGGTLQETQYF. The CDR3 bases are TGTGCCAGCAGCTTCGGGGGGGGTACACTCCAAGAGACCCAGTACTTC.

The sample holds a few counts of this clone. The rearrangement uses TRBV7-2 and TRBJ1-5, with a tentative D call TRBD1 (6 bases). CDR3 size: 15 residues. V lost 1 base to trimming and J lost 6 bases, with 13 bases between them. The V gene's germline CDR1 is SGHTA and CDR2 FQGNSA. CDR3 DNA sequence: TGTGCCAGCAGCTTAGTATCAGGGGTGGGTCAGCCCCAGCATTTT. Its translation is CASSLVSGVGQPQHF. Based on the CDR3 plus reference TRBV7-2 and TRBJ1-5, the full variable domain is GAGVSQSPSNKVTEKGKDVELRCDPISGHTALYWYRQSLGQGLEFLIYFQGNSAPDKSGLPSDRFSAERTGGSVSTLTIQRTQQEDSAVYLCASSLVSGVGQPQHFGDGTRLSIL.

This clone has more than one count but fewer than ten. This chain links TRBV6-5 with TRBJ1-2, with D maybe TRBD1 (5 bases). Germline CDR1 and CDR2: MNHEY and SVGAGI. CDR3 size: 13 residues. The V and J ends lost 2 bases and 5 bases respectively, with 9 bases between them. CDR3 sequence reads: CASSYQQAYGYTF. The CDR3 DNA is TGTGCCAGCAGTTACCAACAGGCGTATGGCTACACCTTC.

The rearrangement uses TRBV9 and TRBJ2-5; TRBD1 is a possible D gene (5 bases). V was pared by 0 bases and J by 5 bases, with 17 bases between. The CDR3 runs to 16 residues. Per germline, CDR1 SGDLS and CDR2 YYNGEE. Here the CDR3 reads CASSVGFLGLSETQYF. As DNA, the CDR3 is TGTGCCAGCAGCGTAGGGTTCTTGGGGCTAAGTGAGACCCAGTACTTC. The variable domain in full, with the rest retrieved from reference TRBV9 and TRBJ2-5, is DSGVTQTPKHLITATGQRVTLRCSPRSGDLSVYWYQQSLDQGLQFLIQYYNGEERAKGNILERFSAQQFPDLHSELNLSSLELGDSALYFCASSVGFLGLSETQYFGPGTRLLVL.

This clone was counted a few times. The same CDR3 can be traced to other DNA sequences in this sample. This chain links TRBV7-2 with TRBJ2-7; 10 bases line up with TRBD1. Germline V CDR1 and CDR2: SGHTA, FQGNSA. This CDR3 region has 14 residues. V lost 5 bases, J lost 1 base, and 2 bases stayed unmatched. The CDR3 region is CASSGQGGSYEQYF. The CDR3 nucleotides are TGTGCCAGCAGCGGACAGGGGGGTTCCTACGAGCAGTACTTC.

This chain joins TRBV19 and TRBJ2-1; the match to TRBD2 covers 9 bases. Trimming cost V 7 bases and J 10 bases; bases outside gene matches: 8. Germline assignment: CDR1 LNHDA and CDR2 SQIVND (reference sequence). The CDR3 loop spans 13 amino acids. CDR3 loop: CASNRGGAGEQFF. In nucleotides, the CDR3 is TGTGCCAGTAATCGCGGGGGGGCTGGAGAGCAGTTCTTC.

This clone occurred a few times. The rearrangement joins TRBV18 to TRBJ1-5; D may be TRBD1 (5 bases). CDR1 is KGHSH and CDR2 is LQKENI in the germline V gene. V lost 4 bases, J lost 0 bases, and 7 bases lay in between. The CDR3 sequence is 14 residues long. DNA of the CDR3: TGTGCCAGCTCACTACAGGATAGCAATCAGCCCCAGCATTTT. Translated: CASSLQDSNQPQHF.

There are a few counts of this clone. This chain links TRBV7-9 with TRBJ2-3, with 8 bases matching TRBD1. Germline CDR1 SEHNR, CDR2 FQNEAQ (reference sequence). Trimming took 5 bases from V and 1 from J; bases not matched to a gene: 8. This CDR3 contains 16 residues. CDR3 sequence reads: CASSANTGGRTDTQYF. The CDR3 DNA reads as TGTGCCAGCAGCGCTAATACAGGGGGACGCACAGATACGCAGTATTTT.

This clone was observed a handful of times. The CDR3: CASSLRVAGGRNIQYF. For the CDR3, the DNA is TGTGCCAGCAGCTTAAGGGTAGCGGGGGGAAGAAACATTCAGTACTTC. The chain links TRBV7-2 to TRBJ2-4, with 10 bases identical to TRBD2. Germline-derived CDR1 and CDR2 are SGHTA and FQGNSA. The V segment lost 2 bases and the J segment 6 bases; nucleotides outside the gene matches: 7. This CDR3 is 16 amino acids long. Variable domain in full (rest from reference TRBV7-2 and TRBJ2-4): GAGVSQSPSNKVTEKGKDVELRCDPISGHTALYWYRQSLGQGLEFLIYFQGNSAPDKSGLPSDRFSAERTGGSVSTLTIQRTQQEDSAVYLCASSLRVAGGRNIQYFGAGTRLSVL.

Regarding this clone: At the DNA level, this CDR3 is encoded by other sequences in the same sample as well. In nucleotides, the CDR3 is TGTGCCAGCAGCCAAGCGGGGACAGATACGCAGTATTTT. Protein: CASSQAGTDTQYF. V usage is TRBV14 and J usage is TRBJ2-3; D might be TRBD2 (5 bases). This CDR3 comprises 13 residues. V was cut by 1 base and J by 3 bases, with 5 bases left in between. Germline values: CDR1 SGHDN, CDR2 FVKESK.

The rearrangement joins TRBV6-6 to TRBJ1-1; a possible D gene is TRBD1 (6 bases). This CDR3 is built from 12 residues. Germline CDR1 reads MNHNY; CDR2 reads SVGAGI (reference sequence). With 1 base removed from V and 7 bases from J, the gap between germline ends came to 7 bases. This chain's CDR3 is CASSYWTDEAFF. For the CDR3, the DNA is TGTGCCAGCAGTTACTGGACAGATGAAGCTTTCTTT.

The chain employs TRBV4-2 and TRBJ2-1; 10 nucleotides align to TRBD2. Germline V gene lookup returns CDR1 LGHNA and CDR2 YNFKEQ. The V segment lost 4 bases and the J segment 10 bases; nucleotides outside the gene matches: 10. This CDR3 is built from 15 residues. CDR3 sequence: CASSPSQRGGREQFF. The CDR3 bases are TGTGCCAGCAGCCCATCGCAGCGGGGGGGCAGGGAGCAGTTCTTC.

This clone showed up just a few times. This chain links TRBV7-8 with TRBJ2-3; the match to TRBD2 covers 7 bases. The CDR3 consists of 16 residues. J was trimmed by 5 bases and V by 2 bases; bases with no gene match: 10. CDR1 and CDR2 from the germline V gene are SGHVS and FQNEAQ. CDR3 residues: CASSLRPGGEQDTQYF. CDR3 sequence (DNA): TGTGCCAGCAGCTTACGGCCTGGGGGGGAACAAGATACGCAGTATTTT.

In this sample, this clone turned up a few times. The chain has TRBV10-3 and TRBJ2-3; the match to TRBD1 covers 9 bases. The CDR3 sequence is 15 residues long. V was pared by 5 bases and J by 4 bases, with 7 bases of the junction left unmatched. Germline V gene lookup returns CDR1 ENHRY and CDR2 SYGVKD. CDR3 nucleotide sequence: TGTGCCATCAGTCCGGGACAGGGATCGTCAGATACGCAGTATTTT. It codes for CAISPGQGSSDTQYF.

CDR3 amino acids: CATSAGETYGYTF. The CDR3, as DNA: TGTGCCACCAGCGCAGGGGAGACCTATGGCTACACCTTC. The chain recombines TRBV15 with TRBJ1-2; D may be TRBD1 (6 bases). Per the germline V gene, CDR1 is LNHNV and CDR2 is YYDKDF (reference sequence). This CDR3 contains 13 residues. Trimming took off 5 bases at V and 4 bases at J, with 11 bases between the two ends. The variable domain in full, completed from reference TRBV15 and TRBJ1-2, reads DAMVIQNPRYQVTQFGKPVTLSCSQTLNHNVMYWYQQKSSQAPKLLFHYYDKDFNNEADTPDNFQSRRPNTSFCFLDIRSPGLGDTAMYLCATSAGETYGYTFGSGTRLTVV.